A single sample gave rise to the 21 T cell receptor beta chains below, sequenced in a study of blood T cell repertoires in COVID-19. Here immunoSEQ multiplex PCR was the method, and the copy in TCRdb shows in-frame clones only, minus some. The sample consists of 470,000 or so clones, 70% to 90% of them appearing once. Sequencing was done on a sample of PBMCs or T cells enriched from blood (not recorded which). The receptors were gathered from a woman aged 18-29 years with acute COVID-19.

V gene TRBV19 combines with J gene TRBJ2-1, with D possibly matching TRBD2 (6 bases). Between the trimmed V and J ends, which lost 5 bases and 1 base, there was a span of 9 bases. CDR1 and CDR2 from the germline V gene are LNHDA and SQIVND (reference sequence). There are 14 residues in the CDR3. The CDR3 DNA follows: TGTGCCAGTAGTCCAGGGAGGTCCTACAATGAGCAGTTCTTC. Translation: CASSPGRSYNEQFF.

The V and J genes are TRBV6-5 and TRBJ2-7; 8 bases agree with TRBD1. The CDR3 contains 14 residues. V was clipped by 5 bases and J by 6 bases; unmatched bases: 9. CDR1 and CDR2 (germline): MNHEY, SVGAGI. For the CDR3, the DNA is TGTGCCAGCAGTCCCGGACAGGGTCCCCTCGAGCAGTACTTC. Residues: CASSPGQGPLEQYF.

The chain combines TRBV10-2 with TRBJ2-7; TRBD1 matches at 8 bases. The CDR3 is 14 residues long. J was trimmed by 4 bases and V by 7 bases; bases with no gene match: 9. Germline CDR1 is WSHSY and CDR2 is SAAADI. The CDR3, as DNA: TGCGCCAGCATTGGCCCGGACAGGGAGTACGAGCAGTACTTC. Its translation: CASIGPDREYEQYF.

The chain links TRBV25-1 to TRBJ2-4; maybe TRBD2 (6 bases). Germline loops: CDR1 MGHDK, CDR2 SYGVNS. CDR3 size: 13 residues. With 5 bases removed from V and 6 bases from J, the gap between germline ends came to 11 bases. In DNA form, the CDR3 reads TGTGCCAGCAGTAGCGGGTCCGGAAACATTCAGTACTTC. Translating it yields CASSSGSGNIQYF.

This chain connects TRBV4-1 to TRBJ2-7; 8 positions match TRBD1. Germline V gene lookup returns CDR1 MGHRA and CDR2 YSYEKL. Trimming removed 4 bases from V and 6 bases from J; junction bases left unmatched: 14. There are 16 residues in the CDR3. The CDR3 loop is CASSRRAGTGDSEQYF. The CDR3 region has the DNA TGCGCCAGCAGCCGAAGGGCCGGGACAGGTGATTCCGAGCAGTACTTC.

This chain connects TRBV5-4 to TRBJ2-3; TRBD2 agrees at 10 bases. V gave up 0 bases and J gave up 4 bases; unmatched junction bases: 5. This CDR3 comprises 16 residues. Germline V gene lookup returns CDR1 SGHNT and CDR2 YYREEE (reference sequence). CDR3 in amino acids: CASSLDSLAGADTQYF. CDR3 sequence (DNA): TGTGCCAGCAGCTTGGATTCCCTAGCGGGAGCAGATACGCAGTATTTT.

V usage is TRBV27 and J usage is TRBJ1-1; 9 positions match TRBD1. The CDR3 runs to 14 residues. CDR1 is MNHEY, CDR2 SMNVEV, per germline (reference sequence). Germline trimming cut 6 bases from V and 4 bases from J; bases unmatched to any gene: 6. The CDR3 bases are TGTGCCAGCAGAGAACAGGGGGCTACCACTGAAGCTTTCTTT. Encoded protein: CASREQGATTEAFF.

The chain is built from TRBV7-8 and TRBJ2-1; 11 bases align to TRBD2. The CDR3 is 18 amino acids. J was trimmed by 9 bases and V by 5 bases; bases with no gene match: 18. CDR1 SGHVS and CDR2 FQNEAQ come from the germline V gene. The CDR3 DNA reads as TGTGCCAGCAGCCTCCCCAATGAGGTAGCGGGAGGGCGGGGTGAGCAGTTCTTC. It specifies CASSLPNEVAGGRGEQFF.

This CDR3 reads CASSKGGNFVDTQYF. As DNA, the CDR3 is TGTGCCAGCAGCAAAGGGGGCAATTTCGTAGATACGCAGTATTTT. The chain joins TRBV9 to TRBJ2-3; the match to TRBD1 covers 7 bases. Trimming at V came to 4 bases and at J to 5 bases, leaving 10 bases not matched to a gene. The CDR3 sequence is 15 residues long. Germline loops: CDR1 SGDLS, CDR2 YYNGEE.

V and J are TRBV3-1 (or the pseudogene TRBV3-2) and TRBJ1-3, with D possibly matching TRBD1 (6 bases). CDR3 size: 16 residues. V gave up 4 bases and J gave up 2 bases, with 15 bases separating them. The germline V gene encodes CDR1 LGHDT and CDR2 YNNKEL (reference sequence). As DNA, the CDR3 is TGTGCCAGCAGCCCATCCCCTTACAGGGCTGGAAACACCATATATTTT. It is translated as CASSPSPYRAGNTIYF.

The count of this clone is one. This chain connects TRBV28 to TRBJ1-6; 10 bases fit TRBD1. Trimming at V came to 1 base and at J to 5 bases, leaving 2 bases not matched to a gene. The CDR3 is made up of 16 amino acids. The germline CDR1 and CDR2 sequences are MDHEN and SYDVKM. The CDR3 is CASSLYGTGDNSPLHF. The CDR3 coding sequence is TGTGCCAGCAGTTTATACGGGACAGGGGATAATTCACCCCTCCACTTT.

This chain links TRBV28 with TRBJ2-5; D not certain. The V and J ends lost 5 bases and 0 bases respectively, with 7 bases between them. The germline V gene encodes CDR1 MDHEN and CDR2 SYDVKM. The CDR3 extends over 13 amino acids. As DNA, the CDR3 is TGTGCCAGCAGTCCTGAGGACCAAGAGACCCAGTACTTC. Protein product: CASSPEDQETQYF.

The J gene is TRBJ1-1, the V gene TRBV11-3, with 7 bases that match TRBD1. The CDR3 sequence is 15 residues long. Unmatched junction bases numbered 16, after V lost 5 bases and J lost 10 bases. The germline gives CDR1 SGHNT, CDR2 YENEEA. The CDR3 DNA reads TGTGCCAGCAGCCTGACCGGGACAGAGGTTGGTGGAGCTTTCTTT. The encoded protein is CASSLTGTEVGGAFF.

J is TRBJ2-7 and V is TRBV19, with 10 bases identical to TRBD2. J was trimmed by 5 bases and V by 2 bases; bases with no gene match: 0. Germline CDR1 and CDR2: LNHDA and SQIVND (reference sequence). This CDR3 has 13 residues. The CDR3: CASSILAGDEQYF. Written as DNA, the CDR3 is TGTGCCAGTAGTATACTAGCGGGAGACGAGCAGTACTTC.

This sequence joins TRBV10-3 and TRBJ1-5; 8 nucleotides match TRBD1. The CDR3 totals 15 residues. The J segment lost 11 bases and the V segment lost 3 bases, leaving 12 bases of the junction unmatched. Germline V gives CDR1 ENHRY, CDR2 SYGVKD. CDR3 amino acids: CAISDAGGELRAQHF. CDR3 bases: TGTGCCATCAGTGATGCAGGGGGCGAATTAAGGGCCCAGCATTTT.

The CDR3 DNA sequence: TGTGCCAGCAGTGAATGGGCAGGAACCTACGAGCAGTACTTC. It translates to CASSEWAGTYEQYF. The chain links TRBV25-1 to TRBJ2-7; D gene ambiguous. Germline lookup yields CDR1 MGHDK and CDR2 SYGVNS. The V end lost 1 base, the J end lost 2 bases, and 9 bases lay between the germline ends. This CDR3 is built from 14 residues.

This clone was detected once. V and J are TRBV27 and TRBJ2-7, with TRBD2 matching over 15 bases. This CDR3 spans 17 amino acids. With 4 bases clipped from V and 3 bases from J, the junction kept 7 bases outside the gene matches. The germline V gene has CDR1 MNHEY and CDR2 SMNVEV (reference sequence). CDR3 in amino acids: CASSSPGLAGGRYEQYF. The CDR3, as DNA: TGTGCCAGCAGTTCGCCGGGACTAGCGGGAGGACGCTACGAGCAGTACTTC.

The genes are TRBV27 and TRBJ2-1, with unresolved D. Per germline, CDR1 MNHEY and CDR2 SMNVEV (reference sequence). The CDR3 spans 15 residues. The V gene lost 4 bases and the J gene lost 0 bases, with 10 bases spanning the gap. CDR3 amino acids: CASSSTLSSYNEQFF. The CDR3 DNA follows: TGTGCCAGCAGTTCAACGCTTAGCTCCTACAATGAGCAGTTCTTC.

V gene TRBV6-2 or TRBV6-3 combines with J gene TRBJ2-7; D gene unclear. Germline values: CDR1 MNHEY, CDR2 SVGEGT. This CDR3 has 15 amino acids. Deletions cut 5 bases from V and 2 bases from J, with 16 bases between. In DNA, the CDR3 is TGTGCCAGCAGTCCGCTCCCAGGTTCCCCCTACGAGCAGTACTTC. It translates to CASSPLPGSPYEQYF.

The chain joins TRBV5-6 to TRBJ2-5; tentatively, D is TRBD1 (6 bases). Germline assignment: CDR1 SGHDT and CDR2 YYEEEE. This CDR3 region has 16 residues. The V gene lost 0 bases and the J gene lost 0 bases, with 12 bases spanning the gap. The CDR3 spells CASSLAGQGYQETQYF. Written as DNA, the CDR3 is TGTGCCAGCAGCTTGGCCGGGCAGGGGTACCAAGAGACCCAGTACTTC.

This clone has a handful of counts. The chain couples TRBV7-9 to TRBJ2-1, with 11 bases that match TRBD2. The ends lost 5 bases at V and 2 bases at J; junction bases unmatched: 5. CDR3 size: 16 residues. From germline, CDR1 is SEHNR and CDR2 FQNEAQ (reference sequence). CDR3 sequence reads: CASSTVAGGPYNEQFF. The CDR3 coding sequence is TGTGCCAGCAGCACTGTAGCGGGAGGGCCCTACAATGAGCAGTTCTTC. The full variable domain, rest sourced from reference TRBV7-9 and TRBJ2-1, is DTGVSQNPRHKITKRGQNVTFRCDPISEHNRLYWYRQTLGQGPEFLTYFQNEAQLEKSRLLSDRFSAERPKGSFSTLEIQRTEQGDSAMYLCASSTVAGGPYNEQFFGPGTRLTVL.